This is a list of T cell receptor beta chains from one sample in a study of control samples from healthy donors and cancer patients. Method: immunoSEQ multiplex PCR; TCRdb's copy keeps in-frame clones and lacks some. The sample has about 180,000 clones; 90% are singletons. Input material: blood. Every receptor here comes from a woman aged 50 to 60 in good health. Each CDR3 is given without its conserved first and last residue. Each record gives: CDR3 protein, V gene, J gene.

CDR3aa: ASSAHRVTNEKLF
v_gene: TRBV27
j_gene: TRBJ1-4

CDR3aa: ASSLNHYEQY
v_gene: TRBV7-9
j_gene: TRBJ2-7

CDR3aa: ASSNQIGQGAEAF
v_gene: TRBV3-1/TRBV3-2
j_gene: TRBJ1-1

CDR3aa: ASHGRLAGANVLT
v_gene: TRBV6-5
j_gene: TRBJ2-6

CDR3aa: ASILPPTGPVEAF
v_gene: TRBV27
j_gene: TRBJ1-1

CDR3aa: ASSLGPGTEAF
v_gene: TRBV12-3/TRBV12-4
j_gene: TRBJ1-1

CDR3aa: SASGAGNQPQH
v_gene: TRBV20-1
j_gene: TRBJ1-5

CDR3aa: ASSRWGGVLTDTQY
v_gene: TRBV14
j_gene: TRBJ2-3

CDR3aa: AWSGKGSTEAF
v_gene: TRBV30
j_gene: TRBJ1-1

CDR3aa: ASSIEMGQNNQPQH
v_gene: TRBV19
j_gene: TRBJ1-5

CDR3aa: ASKTPGGNGYT
v_gene: TRBV7-2
j_gene: TRBJ1-2

CDR3aa: ASSSGTGHSNQPQH
v_gene: TRBV7-9
j_gene: TRBJ1-5

CDR3aa: ATSDILAGGQVEQF
v_gene: TRBV24-1
j_gene: TRBJ2-1

CDR3aa: ATSKTGTGWNGYT
v_gene: TRBV24-1
j_gene: TRBJ1-2

CDR3aa: ASSYQNTEAF
v_gene: TRBV6-5
j_gene: TRBJ1-1

CDR3aa: ASSRGKAHGYT
v_gene: TRBV7-3
j_gene: TRBJ1-2

CDR3aa: ASSSKGGGGYT
v_gene: TRBV7-9
j_gene: TRBJ1-2

CDR3aa: ATSSAGQGAYEQY
v_gene: TRBV15
j_gene: TRBJ2-7

CDR3aa: ASSYYTDTQY
v_gene: TRBV6-6
j_gene: TRBJ2-3

CDR3aa: ASSLGGPVNEQY
v_gene: TRBV11-3
j_gene: TRBJ2-7

CDR3aa: ATAFGGQPPDTQY
v_gene: TRBV24-1
j_gene: TRBJ2-3

CDR3aa: ASSVVVNTYEQY
v_gene: TRBV9
j_gene: TRBJ2-7

CDR3aa: SVGGERVGELF
v_gene: TRBV29-1
j_gene: TRBJ2-2

CDR3aa: AVGPLGGWESTNEKLF
v_gene: TRBV28
j_gene: TRBJ1-4

CDR3aa: ASSLTVNEQF
v_gene: TRBV28
j_gene: TRBJ2-1

CDR3aa: ASSLEWTGVDQPQH
v_gene: TRBV7-9
j_gene: TRBJ1-5

CDR3aa: ASSPRDRAEEQY
v_gene: TRBV9
j_gene: TRBJ2-7

CDR3aa: ASSQGSTNEKLF
v_gene: TRBV4-1
j_gene: TRBJ1-4

CDR3aa: ASSPTGRALNEQF
v_gene: TRBV5-8
j_gene: TRBJ2-1

CDR3aa: ASTPRGGMNTEAF
v_gene: TRBV9
j_gene: TRBJ1-1

CDR3aa: ASSPTSGRGEQY
v_gene: TRBV18
j_gene: TRBJ2-7

CDR3aa: ASSQAWADTQY
v_gene: TRBV3-1/TRBV3-2
j_gene: TRBJ2-3

CDR3aa: ASSSQGQGAYEQY
v_gene: TRBV5-1
j_gene: TRBJ2-7

CDR3aa: ASRRKDRETQY
v_gene: TRBV2
j_gene: TRBJ2-5

CDR3aa: ASSLTPLQGAQLSSYNSPLH
v_gene: TRBV11-2
j_gene: TRBJ1-6

CDR3aa: AWSVGGGANIQY
v_gene: TRBV30
j_gene: TRBJ2-4

CDR3aa: ASRYGSSTYNEQF
v_gene: TRBV27
j_gene: TRBJ2-1

CDR3aa: ASSQEWGSYNSPLH
v_gene: TRBV4-3
j_gene: TRBJ1-6

CDR3aa: ASTPANGEPYGYT
v_gene: TRBV6-5
j_gene: TRBJ1-2

CDR3aa: ASSYAGRGGSYEQY
v_gene: TRBV6-5
j_gene: TRBJ2-7

CDR3aa: ASSLASPGTAEQY
v_gene: TRBV11-2
j_gene: TRBJ2-7

CDR3aa: SARTRNTIY
v_gene: TRBV20-1
j_gene: TRBJ1-3

CDR3aa: ASSRDPTFSQY
v_gene: TRBV12-3/TRBV12-4
j_gene: TRBJ2-7

CDR3aa: ASSQDRGASEQF
v_gene: TRBV4-2
j_gene: TRBJ2-1

CDR3aa: ASSHGLDTQY
v_gene: TRBV27
j_gene: TRBJ2-3

CDR3aa: ASSPTGWKNTGELF
v_gene: TRBV13
j_gene: TRBJ2-2

CDR3aa: ASSPPLGGALNQPQH
v_gene: TRBV6-2/TRBV6-3
j_gene: TRBJ1-5

CDR3aa: ASSLVPSALRAVQPQH
v_gene: TRBV7-2
j_gene: TRBJ1-5

CDR3aa: ASSQVVSMNTEAF
v_gene: TRBV4-3
j_gene: TRBJ1-1